The present T cell receptor beta chain was sequenced within a study of graft-versus-host responses after intestinal transplantation. Study details: In this cohort, recipients had multivisceral, liver-intestinal, or isolated intestinal transplants. Anti-thymocyte globulin induction, then tacrolimus and steroids for about three years, went to all recipients.

Tissue processing of the graft released intraepithelial and lamina propria lymphocytes from it. CDR1 is SGHAT and CDR2 is FQNNGV in the germline V gene. V was clipped by 1 base and J by 11 bases, with 17 bases between them. The CDR3 length is 14 residues. Generated by immunoSEQ multiplex PCR, the TCRdb table keeps only in-frame clones and is missing some. Of 13,000 to 15,000 clones in the sample, less than 80% were seen once. This clone was seen a handful of times. This specimen was ileum tissue, taken 650 to 700 days after intestinal transplantation. The chain carries TRBV11-2 and TRBJ1-1, with D possibly being TRBD1 (6 bases). The sequence came from a human patient who received an intestinal transplant, so some T cells may come from the graft donor. The CDR3 DNA is TGTGCCAGCAGCTTAGTCAGGGACACAGGGCGGGCTTTCTTT. Protein product: CASSLVRDTGRAFF.